Following are 18 T cell receptor beta chains from one sample sequenced in a study of shared clonotypes between healthy human individuals. TCRdb's copy holds only in-frame clones and misses some; the assay was immunoSEQ multiplex PCR. The repertoire holds about 330,000 clones, with roughly 84% as singletons. Material: memory CD8+ T cells sorted from blood. Subset: CD45RO+ cells pooled with CCR7-negative TemRA cells. The receptors shown here come from a man younger than 35 in good health.

V gene TRBV4-1 combines with J gene TRBJ2-7, with TRBD2 as a possible D gene (6 bases). CDR3 size: 16 residues. Germline-derived CDR1 and CDR2 are MGHRA and YSYEKL. Trimming stripped 0 bases from V and 3 bases from J, with 15 bases between. Here the CDR3 reads CASSQDLGTGHYEQYF. CDR3 DNA: TGCGCCAGCAGCCAAGATTTGGGGACTGGCCACTACGAGCAGTACTTC.

The V call is TRBV7-9, the J call TRBJ2-2; 9 nucleotides align to TRBD1. Germline values: CDR1 SEHNR, CDR2 FQNEAQ (reference sequence). This CDR3 has 16 amino acids. J gave up 7 bases and V 2 bases, and 8 bases lay outside the gene matches. DNA of the CDR3: TGTGCCAGCAGCTTAATGAGGACAGGGGTTCACGGGGAGCTGTTTTTT. Translating it yields CASSLMRTGVHGELFF.

The chain employs TRBV2 and TRBJ2-3; either TRBD1 or TRBD2 may supply D (6 bases each). CDR3 size: 16 residues. Trimming stripped 3 bases from V and 1 base from J, with 14 bases between. Germline V gives CDR1 SNHLY, CDR2 FYNNEI. CDR3 loop: CASSDPWGAGTDTQYF. CDR3 nucleotides: TGTGCCAGCAGTGACCCCTGGGGGGCTGGCACAGATACGCAGTATTTT.

CDR3: CASSESIGTSGSYEQYF. The CDR3 DNA follows: TGCGCCAGCAGTGAGTCGATAGGGACTAGCGGCTCCTACGAGCAGTACTTC. The genes are TRBV10-2 and TRBJ2-7, with 11 bases fitting TRBD2. V was clipped by 0 bases and J by 0 bases; unmatched bases: 4. This CDR3 is 17 amino acids long. Germline CDR1 reads WSHSY; CDR2 reads SAAADI.

This chain connects TRBV9 to TRBJ2-1; TRBD1 matches 7 bases. The germline V gene encodes CDR1 SGDLS and CDR2 YYNGEE. The trim removed 4 bases at V and 4 bases at J, leaving 8 bases unmatched. The CDR3 consists of 15 residues. CDR3 sequence: CASSLEGQSYNEQFF. The CDR3 region has the DNA TGTGCCAGCAGCCTAGAGGGACAGAGTTACAATGAGCAGTTCTTC.

The chain carries TRBV27 and TRBJ2-4, with 9 bases aligning to TRBD1. The CDR3 extends over 18 amino acids. V trimming: 2 bases; J trimming: 0 bases; junction bases outside the gene matches: 8. CDR1 is MNHEY and CDR2 is SMNVEV in the germline V gene (reference sequence). DNA for the CDR3: TGTGCCAGCAGTTTAAGGGGGAACAGGGGGCTAGCCAAAAACATTCAGTACTTC. Amino acid sequence: CASSLRGNRGLAKNIQYF.

At least ten counts were recorded for this clone. V gene TRBV7-2 combines with J gene TRBJ1-5, with D perhaps TRBD1 (5 bases). The V end lost 5 bases, the J end lost 7 bases, and 12 bases lay between the germline ends. This CDR3 spans 13 amino acids. Looked up from germline, CDR1 is SGHTA and CDR2 is FQGNSA. Written as DNA, the CDR3 is TGTGCCAGCAGCCCGTGGACACAACAGCCCCAGCATTTT. Its protein is CASSPWTQQPQHF.

For this clone: Other DNA sequences in the sample encode the same CDR3. This chain joins TRBV9 and TRBJ1-3; no clear D. The CDR3 is 15 residues long. Looked up from germline, CDR1 is SGDLS and CDR2 is YYNGEE. V was cut by 0 bases and J by 2 bases, with 9 bases left in between. CDR3: CASSVGQGPGNTIYF. CDR3 nucleotides: TGTGCCAGCAGCGTAGGTCAAGGACCTGGAAACACCATATATTTT.

This clone was counted many times. The CDR3 coding sequence is TGTGCCAGCAGTTTATCCTACAGGGGATTGAACTACGAGCAGTACTTC. It specifies CASSLSYRGLNYEQYF. This sequence joins TRBV27 and TRBJ2-7; 7 bases fit TRBD1. The V gene's germline CDR1 is MNHEY and CDR2 SMNVEV (reference sequence). The CDR3 sequence is 16 residues long. V was clipped by 0 bases and J by 3 bases; unmatched bases: 8.

The chain carries TRBV27 and TRBJ2-5; the match to TRBD1 covers 8 bases. The J call may not be correct, given that the DNA end is closer to TRBJ2-7. Germline V gives CDR1 MNHEY, CDR2 SMNVEV (reference sequence). This CDR3 has 17 amino acids. The CDR3 loop reads CASSPNRRTGSKYEQYF. In DNA form, the CDR3 reads TGTGCCAGCAGTCCTAACCGACGGACAGGGAGCAAGTACGAGCAGTACTTC.

This chain uses TRBV14 with TRBJ2-1; 12 bases are a match to TRBD2. V lost 8 bases and J lost 4; bases outside the gene matches: 9. CDR3 length: 16 amino acids. CDR1 and CDR2 from the germline V gene are SGHDN and FVKESK. CDR3 nucleotide sequence: TGTGCCAGCTCTAGGACTAGCGGGGATAGGTACAATGAGCAGTTCTTC. Translation: CASSRTSGDRYNEQFF.

CDR3 in amino acids: CASSEGSVPGDNSPLHF. Here the CDR3 DNA reads TGTGCCAGCAGTGAAGGCTCGGTTCCCGGGGATAATTCACCCCTCCACTTT. The chain recombines TRBV2 with TRBJ1-6; no firm D call. V lost 1 base, J lost 5 bases, and 15 bases lay in between. Germline V CDR1 and CDR2: SNHLY, FYNNEI. This CDR3 spans 17 amino acids.

The V gene is TRBV14, the J gene TRBJ2-6; D is uncertain. The V gene's germline CDR1 is SGHDN and CDR2 FVKESK. The CDR3 consists of 16 residues. V was clipped by 5 bases and J by 5 bases, with 16 bases between them. The CDR3 reads CASSFLRQSRANVLTF. The CDR3 DNA follows: TGTGCCAGCAGCTTTCTCCGACAAAGTCGGGCCAACGTCCTGACTTTC.

V usage is TRBV5-6 and J usage is TRBJ1-6; D remains ambiguous. Germline-derived CDR1 and CDR2 are SGHDT and YYEEEE. The germline V and J ends were trimmed by 4 bases and 6 bases, with 8 bases remaining between them. The CDR3 covers 13 residues. The CDR3 nucleotides read TGTGCCAGCAGCAGGGATCTTAATTCACCCCTCCACTTT. It yields the protein CASSRDLNSPLHF.

The V call is TRBV28, the J call TRBJ1-4, with a possible D match to TRBD1 (5 bases). This CDR3 region has 18 residues. Trimming took 2 bases from V and 5 from J, leaving 21 bases between them. CDR1 and CDR2 (germline): MDHEN, SYDVKM. The CDR3 sequence is CASSLGDSQEGSNEKLFF. CDR3 DNA: TGTGCCAGCAGTTTAGGAGACAGTCAGGAGGGGTCAAATGAAAAACTGTTTTTT.

The gene calls are TRBV4-3 and TRBJ2-7, with 11 nucleotides matching TRBD2. In germline, CDR1 is LGHNA, CDR2 YSLEER. CDR3 length: 14 amino acids. The V and J ends lost 4 bases and 7 bases, in that order; junction bases with no gene match: 6. The chain's CDR3 is CASSPRLAGSEQYF. Here the CDR3 DNA reads TGCGCCAGCAGCCCAAGACTAGCGGGGTCGGAGCAGTACTTC.

The chain couples TRBV30 to TRBJ1-4, with D uncertain. Trimming took 3 bases from V and 8 from J, leaving 16 bases between them. The CDR3 covers 14 residues. Germline CDR1 and CDR2: GTSNPN and SVGIG (reference sequence). The CDR3 loop reads CAWRRARDPEKLFF. CDR3 nucleotides: TGTGCCTGGAGAAGGGCTCGGGATCCAGAAAAACTGTTTTTT.

The chain carries TRBV9 and TRBJ2-2; 11 bases match TRBD1. The CDR3 consists of 15 residues. In germline, CDR1 is SGDLS, CDR2 YYNGEE. V shed 0 bases, J shed 5 bases, and the junction held 0 bases outside the gene matches. Here the CDR3 reads CASSVGDRGTGELFF. CDR3 nucleotides: TGTGCCAGCAGCGTAGGGGACAGGGGGACCGGGGAGCTGTTTTTT. Based on the CDR3 plus reference TRBV9 and TRBJ2-2, the full variable domain is DSGVTQTPKHLITATGQRVTLRCSPRSGDLSVYWYQQSLDQGLQFLIQYYNGEERAKGNILERFSAQQFPDLHSELNLSSLELGDSALYFCASSVGDRGTGELFFGEGSRLTVL.